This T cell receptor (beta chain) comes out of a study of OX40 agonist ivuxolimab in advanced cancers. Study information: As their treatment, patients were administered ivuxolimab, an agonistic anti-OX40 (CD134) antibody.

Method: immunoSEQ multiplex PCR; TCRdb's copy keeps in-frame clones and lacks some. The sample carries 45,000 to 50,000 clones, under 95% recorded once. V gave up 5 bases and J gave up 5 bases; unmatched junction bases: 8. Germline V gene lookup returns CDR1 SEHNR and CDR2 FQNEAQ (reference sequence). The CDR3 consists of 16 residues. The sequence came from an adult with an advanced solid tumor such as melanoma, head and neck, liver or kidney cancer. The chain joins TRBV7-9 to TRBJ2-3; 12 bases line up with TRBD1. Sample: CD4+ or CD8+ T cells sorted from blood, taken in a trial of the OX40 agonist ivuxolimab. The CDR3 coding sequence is TGTGCCAGCAGCATGAGGGACAGGGGGCGCCAAGATACGCAGTATTTT. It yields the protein CASSMRDRGRQDTQYF.